This TCR beta chain was sequenced for a study of blood T cells in healthy people across ages. Alongside a J-beta primer mix, a sample-barcoded 5' primer served in a second PCR lasting 7 to 11 cycles. TCRdb re-called the 5' RACE reads through MiXCR, storing one row per CDR3 protein. The sample holds over 750,000 distinct CDR3 sequences, roughly 25% seen once. Between the trimmed V and J ends, which lost 6 bases and 8 bases, there was a span of 26 bases. Germline V gene sequence: CDR1 MDHEN, CDR2 SYDVKM. CDR3 length equals 17 residues. Donation came from healthy Caucasian individuals in Russia who were aged roughly 6 to 95. This clonotype occurred a few times. These data also featured in a second study, about T cells of mothers and their children. Turning to that study: Thymic selection molds TCR recombination output in much the same way for related pairs as for unrelated pairs.

Sequenced material: blood. This clonotype was sampled from a boy younger than 18 in good health. The chain has TRBV28 and TRBJ2-1; a possible D gene is TRBD2 (6 bases). CDR3 sequence reads: CASSLDGWRESLDEQFF. The CDR3 coding sequence is TGTGCCAGCAGCTTGGATGGGTGGCGGGAATCCTTGGATGAGCAGTTCTTC.